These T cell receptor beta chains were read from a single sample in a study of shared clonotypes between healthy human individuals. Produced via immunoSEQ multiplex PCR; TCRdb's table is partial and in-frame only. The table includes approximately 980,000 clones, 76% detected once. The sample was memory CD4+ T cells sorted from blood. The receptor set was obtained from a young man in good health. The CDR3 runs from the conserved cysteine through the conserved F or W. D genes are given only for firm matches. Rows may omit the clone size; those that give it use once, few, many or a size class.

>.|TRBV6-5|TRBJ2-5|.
CASSRGSTTETQYF
TGTGCCAGCAGTCGAGGATCTACCACAGAGACCCAGTACTTC
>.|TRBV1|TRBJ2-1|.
CTTPLMFSSVIWSDGEFF
TGCACCACCCCCCTAATGTTTAGTTCGGTTATCTGGAGTGATGGTGAGTTCTTC
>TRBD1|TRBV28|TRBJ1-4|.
CASSSGQVYEKLFF
TGTGCCAGCAGCTCGGGACAGGTCTATGAAAAACTGTTTTTT
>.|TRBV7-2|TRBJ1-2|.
CASSLGQGSYGYTF
TGTGCCAGCAGCTTAGGGCAGGGGAGCTATGGCTACACCTTC
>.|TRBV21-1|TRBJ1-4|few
CASSKDTGRTSEKLFF
TGTGCCAGCAGCAAAGATACGGGACGGACGAGTGAAAAACTGTTTTTT
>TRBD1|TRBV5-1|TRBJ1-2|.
CASSFGQGGYGYTF
TGCGCCAGCAGCTTCGGACAGGGAGGTTATGGCTACACCTTC
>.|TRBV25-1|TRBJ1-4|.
CASSESLVEGEKLFF
TGTGCCAGCAGTGAATCTTTAGTAGAGGGAGAAAAACTGTTTTTT
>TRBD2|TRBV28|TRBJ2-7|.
CASSEGTSGGREQYF
TGTGCCAGCAGTGAAGGAACTAGCGGGGGCCGGGAGCAGTACTTC
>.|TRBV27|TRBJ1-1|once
CASRPGRTVEVNTEAFF
TGTGCCAGCAGACCCGGGAGGACAGTCGAAGTAAACACTGAAGCTTTCTTT
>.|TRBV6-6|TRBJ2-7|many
CASSYGNVYEQYF
TGTGCCAGCAGTTACGGAAACGTATACGAGCAGTACTTC
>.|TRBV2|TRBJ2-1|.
CASRTLGPEQFF
TGTGCCAGCAGGACCCTTGGGCCTGAGCAGTTCTTC
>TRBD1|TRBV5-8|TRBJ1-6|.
CASSFATGVSSYNSPLHF
TGTGCCAGCAGCTTTGCTACAGGGGTTAGTTCCTATAATTCACCCCTCCACTTT
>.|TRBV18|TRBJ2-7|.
CASSPPSLAYEQYF
TGTGCCAGCTCACCACCCAGCTTAGCCTACGAGCAGTACTTC
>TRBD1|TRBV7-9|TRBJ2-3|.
CASSPGPRTGDTDTQYF
TGTGCCAGCAGCCCAGGCCCCCGGACAGGAGACACAGATACGCAGTATTTT
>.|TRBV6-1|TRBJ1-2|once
CASSAQGSAGYTF
TGTGCCAGCAGTGCGCAGGGATCTGCCGGCTACACCTTC
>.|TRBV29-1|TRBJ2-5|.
CSVDRRSRETQYF
TGCAGCGTTGACCGACGTTCAAGGGAGACCCAGTACTTC
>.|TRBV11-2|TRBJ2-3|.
CASSRLGDTQYF
TGTGCCAGCAGTAGACTAGGAGATACGCAGTATTTT
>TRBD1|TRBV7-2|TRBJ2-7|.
CASSLTTGGSYEQYF
TGTGCCAGCAGCTTAACGACAGGGGGCTCCTACGAGCAGTACTTC
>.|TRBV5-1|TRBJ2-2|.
CASSLNPGPNTGELFF
TGCGCCAGCAGCCTTAACCCTGGGCCGAACACCGGGGAGCTGTTTTTT
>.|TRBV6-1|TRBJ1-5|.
CASSERGTNQPQHF
TGTGCCAGCAGTGAACGGGGGACCAATCAGCCCCAGCATTTT
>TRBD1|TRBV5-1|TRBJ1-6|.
CASSTSGTVLNSPLHF
TGCGCCAGCAGCACTTCCGGGACAGTACTTAATTCACCCCTCCACTTT
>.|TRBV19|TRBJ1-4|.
CASKTGPGNEKLFF
TGTGCCAGTAAAACGGGGCCGGGGAATGAAAAACTGTTTTTT
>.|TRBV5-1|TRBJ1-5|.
CASSLAGGSNQPQHF
TGCGCCAGCAGCTTGGCCGGAGGGAGCAATCAGCCCCAGCATTTT
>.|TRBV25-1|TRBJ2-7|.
CASSRVLGGEQYF
TGTGCCAGCAGTAGGGTGTTGGGGGGCGAGCAGTACTTC
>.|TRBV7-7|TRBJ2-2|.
CASSLQQYTGELFF
TGTGCTAGCAGCTTACAACAATACACCGGGGAGCTGTTTTTT
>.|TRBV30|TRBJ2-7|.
CAWTPPGKRYEQYF
TGTGCCTGGACACCACCAGGGAAGCGCTACGAGCAGTACTTC
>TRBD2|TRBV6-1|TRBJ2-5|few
CASSDERGGKETQYF
TGTGCCAGCAGTGATGAGCGGGGGGGGAAAGAGACCCAGTACTTC
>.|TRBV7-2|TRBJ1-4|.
CASRRTRAEKLFF
TGTGCCAGCAGGCGGACCAGAGCTGAAAAACTGTTTTTT
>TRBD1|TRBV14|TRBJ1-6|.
CASSQDTSTGVNSPLHF
TGTGCCAGCAGCCAAGATACTTCGACAGGGGTTAATTCACCCCTCCACTTT
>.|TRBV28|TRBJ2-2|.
CASSYPATGELFF
TGTGCCAGCAGTTACCCCGCCACCGGGGAGCTGTTTTTT
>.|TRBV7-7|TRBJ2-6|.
CASSPGLWNSGANVLTF
TGTGCTAGCAGCCCCGGACTGTGGAATTCTGGGGCCAACGTCCTGACTTTC
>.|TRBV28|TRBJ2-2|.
CASSLGVKGGELFF
TGTGCCAGCAGTTTAGGAGTCAAGGGCGGGGAGCTGTTTTTT
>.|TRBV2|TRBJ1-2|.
CASLLRGESYTF
TGTGCCAGCTTATTACGGGGGGAAAGCTACACCTTC
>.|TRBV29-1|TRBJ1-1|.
CSVGIRLNTEAFF
TGCAGCGTTGGCATCCGGCTGAACACTGAGGCTTTCTTT
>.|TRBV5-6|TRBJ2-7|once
CASSSISGITAINEQYF
TGTGCCAGCAGCTCCATTTCGGGGATTACGGCGATTAACGAGCAGTACTTC
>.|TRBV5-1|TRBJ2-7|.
CASRVRVDSYEQYF
TGCGCCAGCAGGGTAAGGGTCGACTCCTACGAGCAGTACTTC
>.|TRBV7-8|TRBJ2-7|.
CASSLGTVNEQYF
TGTGCCAGCAGCTTAGGGACAGTGAACGAGCAGTACTTC
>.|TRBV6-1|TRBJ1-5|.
CASTLGGTQPQHF
TGTGCCAGCACCCTAGGGGGTACTCAGCCCCAGCATTTT
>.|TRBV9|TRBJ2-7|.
CASSGGRGYNEQYF
TGTGCCAGCAGCGGGGGCAGGGGTTACAACGAGCAGTACTTC
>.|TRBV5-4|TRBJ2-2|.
CASSLASETGELFF
TGTGCCAGCAGCTTGGCTAGCGAGACCGGGGAGCTGTTTTTT
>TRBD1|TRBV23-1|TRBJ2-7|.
CASSPPAGDSSYEQYF
TGCGCCAGCAGTCCCCCGGCAGGGGACAGCTCCTACGAGCAGTACTTC
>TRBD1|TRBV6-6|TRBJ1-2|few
CASSYQGEGYGYTF
TGTGCCAGCAGTTACCAGGGGGAGGGCTATGGCTACACCTTC
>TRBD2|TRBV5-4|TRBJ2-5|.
CASSLGGRSGAGETQYF
TGTGCCAGCAGCTTAGGCGGGAGGAGCGGGGCGGGAGAGACCCAGTACTTC
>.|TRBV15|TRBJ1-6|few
CATSRDLVGGSPLHF
TGTGCCACCAGCAGAGATCTGGTCGGTGGTTCACCCCTCCACTTT
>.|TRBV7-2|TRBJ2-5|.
CASSFPPYGFRETQYF
TGTGCCAGCAGCTTTCCTCCGTATGGCTTCAGAGAGACCCAGTACTTC
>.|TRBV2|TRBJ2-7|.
CASRRRRDTAPHEQYF
TGTGCCAGCAGAAGGCGAAGGGATACGGCACCCCACGAGCAGTACTTC
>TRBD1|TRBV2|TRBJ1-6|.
CASSAWGQGNSPLHF
TGTGCCAGCAGTGCCTGGGGACAGGGTAATTCACCCCTCCACTTT
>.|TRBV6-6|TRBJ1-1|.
CASSYLGLGTEAFF
TGTGCCAGCAGTTACCTTGGGCTGGGCACTGAAGCTTTCTTT
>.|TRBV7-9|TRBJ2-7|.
CASSLGKTYEQYF
TGTGCCAGCAGCTTAGGGAAAACCTACGAGCAGTACTTC
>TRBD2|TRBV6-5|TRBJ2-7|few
CASSYATGTSGYEQYF
TGTGCCAGCAGTTACGCGACCGGGACTAGCGGCTACGAGCAGTACTTC
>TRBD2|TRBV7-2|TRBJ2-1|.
CASSLVGGRENEQFF
TGTGCCAGCAGCTTAGTCGGCGGGAGGGAAAATGAGCAGTTCTTC
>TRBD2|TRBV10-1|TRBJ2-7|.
CASSDNRAGGAQYF
TGCGCCAGCAGTGATAATCGAGCGGGAGGCGCGCAGTACTTC
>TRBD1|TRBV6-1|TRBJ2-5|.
CASTGEDRGSQYF
TGTGCCAGCACAGGAGAGGACAGGGGGTCCCAGTACTTC
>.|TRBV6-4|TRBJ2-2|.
CASSDEGAGELFF
TGTGCCAGCAGTGACGAAGGGGCCGGGGAGCTGTTTTTT
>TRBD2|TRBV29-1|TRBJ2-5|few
CSEMTSGQETQYF
TGCAGCGAAATGACTAGCGGCCAAGAGACCCAGTACTTC
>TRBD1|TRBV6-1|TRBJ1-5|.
CASLYRGGNQPQHF
TGTGCCAGCCTTTACAGGGGGGGGAATCAGCCCCAGCATTTT
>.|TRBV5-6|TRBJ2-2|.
CASSLRGGELFF
TGTGCCAGCAGCCTGAGAGGAGGGGAGCTGTTTTTT